Listed below are T cell receptor beta chains from one sample, sequenced in a study of blood T cell repertoires in COVID-19. Data came from immunoSEQ multiplex PCR; TCRdb stores just in-frame clones and leaves some out. The table records more than 300,000 clones, around 90% of them present only once. What was sequenced was PBMCs or T cells enriched from blood (not recorded which). The source of these receptors is a woman aged 18-29 years who had recovered from COVID-19. The CDR3 runs from the conserved cysteine through the conserved F or W.

V gene | CDR3 protein
TRBV30 | CAWGPFNQPQHF
TRBV18 | CASSPVTELATNEKLFF
TRBV7-9 | CASSLPGTRAAF
TRBV11-2 | CASSLVPGQGHRFNTEAFF
TRBV13 | CASSPRPSEDTEAFF
TRBV3-1/TRBV3-2 | CASSQASAGWYEQYF
TRBV5-1 | CASSVGAAAFF
TRBV30 | CAGGTDNEKLFF
TRBV6-4 | CASSDTGQGEGAEAFF
TRBV28 | CASSSLYEQYF
TRBV7-9 | CASSSQGALISGYTF
TRBV30 | CAWSMDSSVYTEAFF
TRBV6-4 | CASSGPRTGFNYGYTF
TRBV19 | CASSIGGTLNTEAFF
TRBV2 | CASHTGGEAQPQHF
TRBV28 | CASSSAGQGINEPQHF
TRBV6-5 | CASFKGVSTGELFF
TRBV6-4 | CASKSRHISNYGYTF
TRBV27 | CASSELLSNQPQHF
TRBV18 | CASSPRQGGTGELFF
TRBV19 | CASSIKGANTEAFF
TRBV11-2 | CASSLDLQGNTEAFF
TRBV30 | CAWDRGIGSNQPQHF
TRBV19 | CASSRTGTGDLTLAKNIQYF
TRBV11-1 | CASSPRGGSANEQFF
TRBV7-2 | CASSLSRGQPNYEQYF
TRBV5-1 | CASRQGGMNTEAFF
TRBV29-1 | CSVLSPGGGNGHTF
TRBV7-9 | CASSLGRRSQIIAEAFF
TRBV30 | CAWSVGGKNTGELFF
TRBV10-3 | CAISGTSGVPAEPELFF
TRBV7-8 | CASSLLWGDNTGELFF
TRBV5-1 | CASSLFSGGDNEQFF
TRBV7-6 | CASSWRADTQYF
TRBV19 | CASTVNLPAEAFF
TRBV30 | CAWSRFTGAEQYF
TRBV2 | CASSERDYPLRNEQFF
TRBV24-1 | CATSDFRDRGVYEQYF
TRBV27 | CASSSTGVATNEKLFF
TRBV5-1 | CASSRGAGTDGYTF
TRBV6-2/TRBV6-3 | CASSYPSGRGTSNQPQHF
TRBV6-5 | CASSSGQGAADTQYF
TRBV2 | CASSSNSYYEQYF
TRBV11-2 | CASSSMLGQPQHF
TRBV4-3 | CASSQDRFEGQGDTGELFF
TRBV7-9 | CASSLRAQGGYGYTF